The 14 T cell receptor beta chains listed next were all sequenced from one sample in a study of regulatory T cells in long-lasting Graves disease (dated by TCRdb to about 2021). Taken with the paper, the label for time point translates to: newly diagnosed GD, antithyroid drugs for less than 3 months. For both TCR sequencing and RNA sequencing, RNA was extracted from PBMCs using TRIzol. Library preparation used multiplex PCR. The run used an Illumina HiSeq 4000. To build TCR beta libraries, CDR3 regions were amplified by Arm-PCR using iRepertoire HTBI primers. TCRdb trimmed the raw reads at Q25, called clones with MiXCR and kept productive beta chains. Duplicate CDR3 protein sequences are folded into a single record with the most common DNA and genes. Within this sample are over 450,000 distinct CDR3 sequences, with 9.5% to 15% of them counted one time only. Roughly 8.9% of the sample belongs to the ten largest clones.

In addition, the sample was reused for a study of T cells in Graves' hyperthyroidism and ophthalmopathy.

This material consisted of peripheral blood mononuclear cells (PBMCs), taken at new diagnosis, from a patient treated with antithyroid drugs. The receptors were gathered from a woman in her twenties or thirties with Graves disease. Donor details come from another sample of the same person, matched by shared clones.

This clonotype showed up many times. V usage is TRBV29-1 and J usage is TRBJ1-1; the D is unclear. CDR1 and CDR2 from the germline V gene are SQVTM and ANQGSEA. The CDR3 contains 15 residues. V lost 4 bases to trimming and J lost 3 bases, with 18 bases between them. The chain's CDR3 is CSVGRLLGSDTEAFF. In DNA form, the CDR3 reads TGCAGCGTTGGTCGACTTTTGGGGTCCGACACTGAAGCTTTCTTT.

CDR3 sequence reads: CSALGPELGNQPQHF. In DNA form, the CDR3 reads TGCAGTGCCCTGGGACCGGAGTTGGGCAATCAGCCCCAGCATTTT. This chain joins TRBV20-1 and TRBJ1-5; a possible D gene is TRBD1 (5 bases). Trimming cost V 6 bases and J 2 bases, with 17 bases left between them. Germline values: CDR1 DFQATT, CDR2 SNEGSKA (reference sequence). This CDR3 has 15 amino acids.

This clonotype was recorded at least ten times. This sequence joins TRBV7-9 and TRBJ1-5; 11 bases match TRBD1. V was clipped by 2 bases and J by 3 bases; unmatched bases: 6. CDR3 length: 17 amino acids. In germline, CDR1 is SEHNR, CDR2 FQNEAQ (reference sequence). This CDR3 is CASSLTSDRGLNQPQHF. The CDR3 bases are TGTGCCAGCAGCTTAACCTCGGACAGGGGGCTCAATCAGCCCCAGCATTTT.

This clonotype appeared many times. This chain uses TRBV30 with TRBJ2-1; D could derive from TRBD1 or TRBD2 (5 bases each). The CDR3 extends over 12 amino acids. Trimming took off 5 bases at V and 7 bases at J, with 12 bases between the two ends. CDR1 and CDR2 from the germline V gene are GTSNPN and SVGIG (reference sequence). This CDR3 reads CAWGWGTNEQFF. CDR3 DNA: TGTGCCTGGGGATGGGGGACGAATGAGCAGTTCTTC.

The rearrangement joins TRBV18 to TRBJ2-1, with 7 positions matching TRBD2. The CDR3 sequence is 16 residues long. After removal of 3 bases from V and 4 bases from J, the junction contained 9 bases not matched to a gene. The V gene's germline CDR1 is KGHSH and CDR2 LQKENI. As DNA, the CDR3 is TGTGCCAGCTCACCTCCTTCCGGGGGGTTATACAATGAGCAGTTCTTC. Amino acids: CASSPPSGGLYNEQFF.

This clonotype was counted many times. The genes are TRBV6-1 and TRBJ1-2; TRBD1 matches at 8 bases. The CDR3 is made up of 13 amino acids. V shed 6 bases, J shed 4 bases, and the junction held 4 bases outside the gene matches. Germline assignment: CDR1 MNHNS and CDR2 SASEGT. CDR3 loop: CASRAGGGYGYTF. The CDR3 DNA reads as TGTGCCAGCAGAGCAGGGGGCGGCTATGGCTACACCTTC.

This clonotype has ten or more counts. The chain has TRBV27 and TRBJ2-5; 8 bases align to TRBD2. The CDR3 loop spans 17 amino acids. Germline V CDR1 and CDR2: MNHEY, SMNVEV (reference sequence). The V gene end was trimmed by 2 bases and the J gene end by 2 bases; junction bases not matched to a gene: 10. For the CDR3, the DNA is TGTGCCAGCAGTTTACGGGCGGGAGGACCAACACAAGAGACCCAGTACTTC. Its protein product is CASSLRAGGPTQETQYF.

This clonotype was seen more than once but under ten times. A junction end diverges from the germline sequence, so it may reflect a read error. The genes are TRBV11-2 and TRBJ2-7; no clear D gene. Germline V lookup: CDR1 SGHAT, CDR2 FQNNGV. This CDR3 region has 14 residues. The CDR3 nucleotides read TGCGCCAGCAGCCAAGAGACGGAGACCTACGAGCAGTACTTC. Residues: CASSQETETYEQYF.

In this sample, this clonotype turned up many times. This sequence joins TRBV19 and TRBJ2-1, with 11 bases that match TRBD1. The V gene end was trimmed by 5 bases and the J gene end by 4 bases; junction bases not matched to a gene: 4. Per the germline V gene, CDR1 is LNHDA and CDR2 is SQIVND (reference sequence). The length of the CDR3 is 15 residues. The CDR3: CASSPDRGPYNEQFF. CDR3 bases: TGTGCCAGTAGTCCGGACAGGGGGCCATACAATGAGCAGTTCTTC.

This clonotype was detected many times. CDR3 region: CASSLGLFLSNQPQHF. CDR3 coding DNA: TGTGCCAGCAGCCTCGGACTCTTTCTTAGCAATCAGCCCCAGCATTTT. The chain is built from TRBV6-1 and TRBJ1-5; no reliable D call. V was trimmed by 6 bases and J by 0 bases, leaving 15 bases between them. Germline CDR1 is MNHNS and CDR2 is SASEGT. CDR3 length: 16 residues.

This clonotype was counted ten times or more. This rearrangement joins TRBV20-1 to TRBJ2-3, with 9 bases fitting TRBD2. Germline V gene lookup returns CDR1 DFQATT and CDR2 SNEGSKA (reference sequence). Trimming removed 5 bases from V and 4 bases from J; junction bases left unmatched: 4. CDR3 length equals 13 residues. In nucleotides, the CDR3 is TGCAGTGCTCGGACTAGCGTTGCAGATACGCAGTATTTT. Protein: CSARTSVADTQYF.

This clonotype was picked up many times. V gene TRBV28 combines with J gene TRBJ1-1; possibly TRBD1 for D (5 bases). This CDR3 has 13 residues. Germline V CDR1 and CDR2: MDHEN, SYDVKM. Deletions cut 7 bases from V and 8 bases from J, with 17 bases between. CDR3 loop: CASIDKGFGEAFF. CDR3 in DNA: TGTGCCAGCATTGATAAGGGGTTCGGCGAAGCTTTCTTT.

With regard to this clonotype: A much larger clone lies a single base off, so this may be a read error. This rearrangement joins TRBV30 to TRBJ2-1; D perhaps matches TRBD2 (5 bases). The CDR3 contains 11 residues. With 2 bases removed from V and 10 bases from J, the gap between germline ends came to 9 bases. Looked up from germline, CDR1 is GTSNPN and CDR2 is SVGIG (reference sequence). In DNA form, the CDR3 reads TGTGCCTGGAGTCGAGGGTGCGAGCAGTTCTTC. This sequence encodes CAWSRGCEQFF.

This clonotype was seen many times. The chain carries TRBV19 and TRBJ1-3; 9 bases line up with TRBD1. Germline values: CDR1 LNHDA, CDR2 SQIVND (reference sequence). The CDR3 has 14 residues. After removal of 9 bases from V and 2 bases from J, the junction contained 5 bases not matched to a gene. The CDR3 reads CASVDRGTGNTIYF. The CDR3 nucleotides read TGTGCCAGCGTGGACAGGGGAACTGGAAACACCATATATTTT.